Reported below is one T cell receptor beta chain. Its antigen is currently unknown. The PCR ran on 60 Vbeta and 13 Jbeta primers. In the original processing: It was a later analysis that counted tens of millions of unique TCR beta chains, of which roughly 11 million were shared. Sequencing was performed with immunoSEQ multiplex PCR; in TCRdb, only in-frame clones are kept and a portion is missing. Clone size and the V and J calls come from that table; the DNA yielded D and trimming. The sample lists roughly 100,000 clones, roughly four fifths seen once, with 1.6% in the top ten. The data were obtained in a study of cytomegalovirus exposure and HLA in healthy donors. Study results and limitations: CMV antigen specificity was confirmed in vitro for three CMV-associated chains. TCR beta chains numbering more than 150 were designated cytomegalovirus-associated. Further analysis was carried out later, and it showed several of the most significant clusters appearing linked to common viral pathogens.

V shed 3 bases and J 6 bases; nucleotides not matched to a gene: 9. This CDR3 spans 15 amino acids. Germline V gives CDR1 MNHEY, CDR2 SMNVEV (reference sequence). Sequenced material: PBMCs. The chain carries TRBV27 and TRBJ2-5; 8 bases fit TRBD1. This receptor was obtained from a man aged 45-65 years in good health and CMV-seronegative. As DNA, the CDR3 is TGTGCCAGCAGTTTGACCCCGGACAGGGAAAAGACCCAGTACTTC. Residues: CASSLTPDREKTQYF.